The 12 T cell receptor beta chains presented below share a single source sample, sequenced in a study of cytomegalovirus exposure and HLA in healthy donors. In the PCR, 60 Vbeta and 13 Jbeta primers were used. Profiling relied on immunoSEQ multiplex PCR, and the TCRdb table lists in-frame clones only, not all of them. The sample lists 110,000 or so clones, almost 70% occurring once. The material sequenced was PBMCs. The receptors were gathered from a man younger than 40 in good health and CMV-seronegative.

This chain connects TRBV5-1 to TRBJ2-7; 9 bases agree with TRBD1. CDR3 length: 14 amino acids. Unmatched junction bases numbered 6, after V lost 2 bases and J lost 6 bases. Germline V gene lookup returns CDR1 SGHRS and CDR2 YFSETQ. CDR3 sequence (DNA): TGCGCCAGCAGCTTAAGGGACAGGGTGAGCGAGCAGTACTTC. Translated: CASSLRDRVSEQYF. Variable domain in full (rest from reference TRBV5-1 and TRBJ2-7): KAGVTQTPRYLIKTRGQQVTLSCSPISGHRSVSWYQQTPGQGLQFLFEYFSETQRNKGNFPGRFSGRQFSNSRSEMNVSTLELGDSALYLCASSLRDRVSEQYFGPGTRLTVT.

The V and J genes are TRBV6-6 and TRBJ2-1, with D possibly being TRBD2 (5 bases). The V and J ends lost 5 bases and 5 bases respectively, with 13 bases between them. This CDR3 comprises 14 residues. Per germline, CDR1 MNHNY and CDR2 SVGAGI (reference sequence). The CDR3 DNA sequence: TGTGCCAGCAGTCGGGCCACGGGAAACAATGAGCAGTTCTTC. This encodes CASSRATGNNEQFF.

J is TRBJ2-6 and V is TRBV18; unclear D gene. Germline loops: CDR1 KGHSH, CDR2 LQKENI. CDR3 length: 16 amino acids. Deletions cut 2 bases from V and 0 bases from J, with 8 bases between. The DNA of the CDR3 is TGTGCCAGCTCACCAGAACAAACCTCTGGGGCCAACGTCCTGACTTTC. It specifies CASSPEQTSGANVLTF.

In its sample, this clone was seen a few times. The chain uses TRBV18 and TRBJ2-3, with D possibly TRBD2 on 7 matching bases. The CDR3 spans 14 residues. Trimming removed 2 bases from V and 6 bases from J, with 12 bases in between. The germline V gene encodes CDR1 KGHSH and CDR2 LQKENI. CDR3 coding DNA: TGTGCCAGCTCACCAGCGGGGGCGCGGGATACGCAGTATTTT. This gives the protein CASSPAGARDTQYF.

The chain joins TRBV5-1 to TRBJ2-7; 9 bases are shared with TRBD1. The V and J ends lost 5 bases and 1 base, in that order; junction bases with no gene match: 4. This CDR3 contains 14 residues. Germline V gives CDR1 SGHRS, CDR2 YFSETQ. CDR3 in amino acids: CASRSDRGSYEQYF. The CDR3 DNA sequence: TGCGCCAGCAGATCCGACAGGGGGTCCTACGAGCAGTACTTC.

The chain carries TRBV5-1 and TRBJ2-7, with 9 nucleotides matching TRBD1. The CDR3 is 13 residues long. The germline V gene encodes CDR1 SGHRS and CDR2 YFSETQ. The ends lost 4 bases at V and 6 bases at J; junction bases unmatched: 5. Written as DNA, the CDR3 is TGCGCCAGCAGCGCACAGGGGGCGCGCGAGCAGTACTTC. It encodes CASSAQGAREQYF.

This rearrangement joins TRBV19 to TRBJ1-1; possibly TRBD1 for D (6 bases). The ends were cut back, 5 bases at V and 4 bases at J, with 11 bases in the middle. Looked up from germline, CDR1 is LNHDA and CDR2 is SQIVND (reference sequence). This CDR3 has 13 residues. The CDR3 loop is CASSSGGPTEAFF. CDR3 nucleotide sequence: TGTGCCAGTAGTTCGGGGGGCCCCACTGAAGCTTTCTTT.

A few counts support this clone. The rearrangement joins TRBV19 to TRBJ1-5; D unclear. In germline, CDR1 is LNHDA, CDR2 SQIVND (reference sequence). V lost 3 bases and J lost 4, with 13 bases in between. This CDR3 has 15 amino acids. The CDR3 protein is CASSMGTARNQPQHF. CDR3 coding DNA: TGTGCCAGTAGTATGGGCACAGCTCGGAATCAGCCCCAGCATTTT.

The chain has TRBV14 and TRBJ2-2; maybe TRBD1 (5 bases). This CDR3 is built from 16 residues. Germline V gives CDR1 SGHDN, CDR2 FVKESK. With 4 bases removed from V and 4 bases from J, the gap between germline ends came to 16 bases. The DNA of the CDR3 is TGTGCCAGCAGCCCCCGACAGAAGAAGCTCACCGGGGAGCTGTTTTTT. Encoded protein: CASSPRQKKLTGELFF.

In its sample, this clone was seen a few times. CDR3: CASSPGPYNEQFF. The CDR3 nucleotides read TGTGCCAGCAGCCCAGGGCCCTACAATGAGCAGTTCTTC. V gene TRBV11-3 combines with J gene TRBJ2-1, with D tentatively TRBD1 (5 bases). In germline, CDR1 is SGHNT, CDR2 YENEEA. Trimming removed 5 bases from V and 2 bases from J, with 7 bases in between. CDR3 length: 13 residues.

This clone was seen a handful of times. CDR3 in DNA: TGCGCCAGCAGCCAAGGGCCGGGGGAGGGCCTCAATGAGCAGTTCTTC. Its protein is CASSQGPGEGLNEQFF. The V call is TRBV4-3, the J call TRBJ2-1, with 7 bases aligning to TRBD2. CDR3 length: 16 residues. Germline V gives CDR1 LGHNA, CDR2 YSLEER. Germline trimming cut 1 base from V and 6 bases from J; bases unmatched to any gene: 9.

J is TRBJ1-2 and V is TRBV6-5, with D unresolved. The CDR3 is made up of 13 amino acids. Trimming shortened V by 6 bases and J by 1 base, and 9 bases separated the two germline ends. Germline-derived CDR1 and CDR2 are MNHEY and SVGAGI. The CDR3 DNA reads as TGTGCCAGCAGGGCGACAAGTAACTATGGCTACACCTTC. Translation gives CASRATSNYGYTF.